This T cell receptor (beta chain) was recorded in a study of T cell repertoires in cytomegalovirus infection. Overall study: Recently identified HLA-C-restricted CMV epitopes were among the peptides used. Indications came from public TCR beta signatures; they pointed to CMV infection and to a matching HLA type. Study observations and caveats: Cumulative frequency of public TCR beta families picked out carriers of CMV plus the relevant HLA.

Notes on this clonotype: Its antigen is currently unknown.

The germline V and J ends were trimmed by 5 bases and 1 base, with 7 bases remaining between them. CDR1 is MNHEY and CDR2 is SMNVEV in the germline V gene (reference sequence). The length of the CDR3 is 13 residues. TCRdb reprocessed the reads with MiXCR, giving one entry per CDR3 protein. The sample carries about 60,000 distinct CDR3 sequences, around 20% recorded once. The receptor was isolated from a human donor in good health (CMV status not recorded). Some clones in this sample may be carry-over from other donors' samples. The chain recombines TRBV27 with TRBJ2-3; a weak D match, TRBD2 (5 bases). Here the sequenced sample was CD8+ T cells from cultured PBMCs, taken from culture after CMV antigen stimulation. The CDR3 bases are TGTGCCAGCAGTCGCGGGCGCACAGATACGCAGTATTTT. Protein sequence: CASSRGRTDTQYF.